These 16 T cell receptor beta chains came from one sample sequenced in a study of memory CD4+ T cells and cytomegalovirus serostatus. The repertoire was sequenced with immunoSEQ multiplex PCR; TCRdb's copy has only in-frame clones and lacks some. Of tens of thousands of clones listed, around 80% are singletons. Single viable CD3+CD4+CD8-CD45RO+ cells were sorted as the memory CD4+ T cells. The sequenced sample was memory CD4+ T cells from blood. Every receptor here comes from an adult in good health and CMV-seronegative.

J is TRBJ1-1 and V is TRBV6-5; D gene ambiguous. This CDR3 region has 15 residues. V dropped 0 bases and J dropped 2 bases, with 10 bases sitting between them. Germline lookup yields CDR1 MNHEY and CDR2 SVGAGI. The CDR3 sequence: CASSYSRVGNTEAFF. CDR3 DNA sequence: TGTGCCAGCAGTTACTCGAGGGTGGGAAACACTGAAGCTTTCTTT.

V usage is TRBV11-1 and J usage is TRBJ2-7; the D is unclear. Germline V gene data show CDR1 as SGHAT and CDR2 as FQDESV (reference sequence). The CDR3 is 13 amino acids. Trimming took 3 bases from V and 2 from J, leaving 8 bases between them. The chain's CDR3 is CASSLGSPYEQYF. CDR3 sequence (DNA): TGTGCCAGCAGCTTGGGTTCCCCCTACGAGCAGTACTTC.

The chain couples TRBV7-9 to TRBJ2-3; TRBD2 matches 10 bases. V lost 2 bases, J lost 5 bases, and 7 bases stayed unmatched. The CDR3 totals 16 residues. Germline CDR1 and CDR2: SEHNR and FQNEAQ (reference sequence). This CDR3 is CASSLWASSGRDTQYF. CDR3 DNA sequence: TGTGCCAGCAGCTTATGGGCTTCTAGCGGGAGAGATACGCAGTATTTT.

This chain joins TRBV19 and TRBJ2-5; D call uncertain. This CDR3 comprises 14 residues. V lost 7 bases, J lost 2 bases, and 14 bases lay in between. CDR1 and CDR2 from the germline V gene are LNHDA and SQIVND (reference sequence). The CDR3 nucleotides read TGTGCCAGTATGTCGCGAATCCCACAAGAGACCCAGTACTTC. This codes for CASMSRIPQETQYF.

The CDR3 here is CASRGGQGELQPQHF. CDR3 coding DNA: TGTGCCAGCAGGGGGGGACAGGGGGAGTTGCAGCCCCAGCATTTT. The chain joins TRBV28 to TRBJ1-5; 11 positions match TRBD1. After removal of 6 bases from V and 7 bases from J, the junction contained 8 bases not matched to a gene. There are 15 residues in the CDR3. Germline V CDR1 and CDR2: MDHEN, SYDVKM.

The gene calls are TRBV7-2 and TRBJ2-2, with D possibly matching TRBD1 (5 bases). The length of the CDR3 is 16 residues. Germline V gene data show CDR1 as SGHTA and CDR2 as FQGNSA. The germline V and J ends were trimmed by 5 bases and 2 bases, with 15 bases remaining between them. The CDR3 bases are TGTGCCAGCAGCCCCCCCGGGCAGGGAAACACCGGGGAGCTGTTTTTT. This translates into CASSPPGQGNTGELFF.

This chain connects TRBV6-1 to TRBJ2-1, with 10 nucleotides matching TRBD2. Germline assignment: CDR1 MNHNS and CDR2 SASEGT. Trimming cost V 8 bases and J 0 bases; bases outside gene matches: 1. This CDR3 is built from 14 residues. The CDR3 sequence: CASQRGGSYNEQFF. CDR3 bases: TGTGCCAGCCAGCGGGGGGGCTCCTACAATGAGCAGTTCTTC.

V usage is TRBV18 and J usage is TRBJ2-1, with 9 bases lining up with TRBD1. Germline CDR1 reads KGHSH; CDR2 reads LQKENI. With 2 bases clipped from V and 7 bases from J, the junction kept 3 bases outside the gene matches. The length of the CDR3 is 14 residues. Here the CDR3 reads CASSPGTGRNEQFF. CDR3 bases: TGTGCCAGCTCACCAGGGACAGGGCGAAATGAGCAGTTCTTC.

This clone was seen more than once but under ten times. The V gene is TRBV27, the J gene TRBJ2-7; the match to TRBD2 covers 10 bases. The junction had 4 bases not matched to a gene; V was cut back by 5 bases and J by 0 bases. Germline-derived CDR1 and CDR2 are MNHEY and SMNVEV (reference sequence). This CDR3 contains 15 residues. The CDR3 is CASSRSSGSSYEQYF. The CDR3, as DNA: TGTGCCAGCAGTCGGTCTAGCGGGAGCTCCTACGAGCAGTACTTC.

The chain recombines TRBV11-2 with TRBJ1-2, with TRBD1 matching 9 bases. The CDR3 length is 15 residues. Germline V gene sequence: CDR1 SGHAT, CDR2 FQNNGV. Trimming took 1 base from V and 4 from J; bases not matched to a gene: 4. CDR3 region: CASSLGPGQGYGYTF. The CDR3 bases are TGTGCCAGCAGCTTAGGTCCGGGACAGGGCTATGGCTACACCTTC.

This chain joins TRBV7-9 and TRBJ1-1; D gene ambiguous. Between the trimmed V and J ends, which lost 4 bases and 0 bases, there was a span of 12 bases. Germline-derived CDR1 and CDR2 are SEHNR and FQNEAQ (reference sequence). The CDR3 totals 15 residues. The CDR3 nucleotides read TGTGCCAGCAGCTCTGATGGCAGGATGAACACTGAAGCTTTCTTT. Translation gives CASSSDGRMNTEAFF.

This chain joins TRBV18 and TRBJ1-2; 8 nucleotides line up with TRBD1. J gave up 8 bases and V 6 bases, and 8 bases lay outside the gene matches. This CDR3 comprises 13 residues. The germline CDR1 and CDR2 sequences are KGHSH and LQKENI. The CDR3 DNA sequence: TGTGCCAGCTCTCCGGACAGGGAGCAAGGCTACACCTTC. Translated: CASSPDREQGYTF.

The chain couples TRBV30 to TRBJ2-3, with 10 nucleotides matching TRBD2. The CDR3 is made up of 14 amino acids. With V trimmed by 4 bases and J by 2 bases, 3 bases remained unmatched. Germline V CDR1 and CDR2: GTSNPN, SVGIG (reference sequence). The CDR3 DNA is TGTGCCTGGACCAGCGGGAGGGCCACAGATACGCAGTATTTT. Protein: CAWTSGRATDTQYF.

In its sample, this clone was seen a few times. The CDR3 DNA reads TGTGCCAGCAGCCAAACAGGGACCGTTAGACGGACAGATACGCAGTATTTT. This gives the protein CASSQTGTVRRTDTQYF. The chain links TRBV11-3 to TRBJ2-3; D might be TRBD1 (6 bases). Germline V gives CDR1 SGHNT, CDR2 YENEEA. The CDR3 totals 17 residues. The V and J ends lost 5 bases and 3 bases respectively, with 21 bases between them.

The V gene is TRBV5-1, the J gene TRBJ2-1; 8 positions agree with TRBD2. This CDR3 comprises 17 residues. V was clipped by 2 bases and J by 0 bases; unmatched bases: 7. The germline V gene has CDR1 SGHRS and CDR2 YFSETQ. CDR3 sequence (DNA): TGCGCCAGCAGCTTCGGACTAGCCGCGAGCTCCTACAATGAGCAGTTCTTC. Translating gives CASSFGLAASSYNEQFF.

The chain employs TRBV7-2 and TRBJ1-1; 7 bases are a match to TRBD1. The CDR3 has 15 residues. Germline V lookup: CDR1 SGHTA, CDR2 FQGNSA. Trimming took 5 bases from V and 2 from J; bases not matched to a gene: 8. The CDR3 coding sequence is TGTGCCAGCAGCCGTGGGACAGTCACAAACACTGAAGCTTTCTTT. As protein: CASSRGTVTNTEAFF.